Below, 10 T cell receptor beta chains from the same sample are listed, as sequenced in a study of shared clonotypes between healthy human individuals. Sequencing was performed with immunoSEQ multiplex PCR; in TCRdb, only in-frame clones are kept and a portion is missing. Of hundreds of thousands of clones in the sample, 74% were seen once. The sample consisted of memory CD4+ T cells sorted from blood. Subset meaning: CD45RA-negative fraction. Receptors originate from a woman aged 25 to 39 in good health.

The chain recombines TRBV27 with TRBJ1-1, with D perhaps TRBD1 (6 bases). V was pared by 6 bases and J by 0 bases, with 17 bases between. There are 16 residues in the CDR3. CDR1 is MNHEY and CDR2 is SMNVEV in the germline V gene (reference sequence). The CDR3 here is CASSSVGGAVNTEAFF. CDR3 nucleotides: TGTGCCAGCAGCTCCGTCGGGGGCGCCGTGAACACTGAAGCTTTCTTT.

This clone was recorded only once. The chain has TRBV7-4 and TRBJ2-7; 9 bases fit TRBD2. The CDR3 is made up of 15 amino acids. V lost 1 base and J lost 2; bases outside the gene matches: 3. CDR1 is SGHVT and CDR2 is SQSDAQ in the germline V gene. For the CDR3, the DNA is TGTGCCAGCAGCTTAGGACTAGCGGAGACCTACGAGCAGTACTTC. Its translation: CASSLGLAETYEQYF.

This clone was seen just once. CDR3 nucleotide sequence: TGCAGCGTTGTCTTCCAGACCTACGAGCAGTACTTC. Its translation is CSVVFQTYEQYF. This chain links TRBV29-1 with TRBJ2-7; D is undetermined. CDR1 and CDR2 (germline): SQVTM, ANQGSEA. The CDR3 length is 12 residues. V gave up 4 bases and J gave up 2 bases, with 9 bases separating them.

The chain joins TRBV5-1 to TRBJ2-1, with 10 bases that match TRBD1. Germline V gives CDR1 SGHRS, CDR2 YFSETQ. The CDR3 consists of 14 residues. V dropped 5 bases and J dropped 6; count of bases not matched to a gene: 5. Here the CDR3 reads CASRRQGAINEQFF. Here the CDR3 DNA reads TGCGCCAGCAGACGACAGGGGGCTATCAATGAGCAGTTCTTC.

This chain links TRBV30 with TRBJ1-6; D perhaps matches TRBD1 (6 bases). V lost 6 bases and J lost 9, with 15 bases in between. Germline loops: CDR1 GTSNPN, CDR2 SVGIG (reference sequence). The length of the CDR3 is 13 residues. CDR3 DNA sequence: TGTGCCTGCCGGGACAAGATTATTTCACCCCTCCACTTT. Translated, it gives CACRDKIISPLHF. Full variable domain (rest looked up from reference TRBV30 and TRBJ1-6): SQTIHQWPATLVQPVGSPLSLECTVEGTSNPNLYWYRQAAGRGLQLLFYSVGIGQISSEVPQNLSASRPQDRQFILSSKKLLLSDSGFYLCACRDKIISPLHFGNGTRLTVT.

The chain combines TRBV5-4 with TRBJ1-1; the D gene is possibly TRBD1 (6 bases). Trimming removed 4 bases at V and 6 bases at J, with 19 bases between. Per the germline V gene, CDR1 is SGHNT and CDR2 is YYREEE (reference sequence). The CDR3 runs 15 residues. The CDR3: CASSPTLTGPPEAFF. The CDR3 nucleotides read TGTGCCAGCAGCCCGACCCTAACAGGGCCACCTGAAGCTTTCTTT.

V usage is TRBV4-1 and J usage is TRBJ2-1, with 7 nucleotides matching TRBD2. V trimming: 0 bases; J trimming: 9 bases; junction bases outside the gene matches: 11. The CDR3 length is 16 residues. Germline lookup yields CDR1 MGHRA and CDR2 YSYEKL. The CDR3 DNA reads as TGCGCCAGCAGCCAAGACGGGACTACCGGCAGAGGTGAGCAGTTCTTC. Translating it yields CASSQDGTTGRGEQFF.

This clone was seen a handful of times. The chain recombines TRBV14 with TRBJ2-1, with 11 bases aligning to TRBD2. This CDR3 spans 17 amino acids. V gave up 0 bases and J gave up 7 bases; unmatched junction bases: 8. The germline V gene has CDR1 SGHDN and CDR2 FVKESK. The CDR3 DNA is TGTGCCAGCAGCCAAGATTGGATAGCGGGAGGGGAGAATGAGCAGTTCTTC. Its protein product is CASSQDWIAGGENEQFF.

This chain links TRBV5-1 with TRBJ2-5; D is unclear. The CDR3 extends over 16 amino acids. The germline gives CDR1 SGHRS, CDR2 YFSETQ. The V end lost 0 bases, the J end lost 0 bases, and 12 bases lay between the germline ends. CDR3 coding DNA: TGCGCCAGCAGCTTGGCCGTCGGTCATTACCAAGAGACCCAGTACTTC. Amino acids: CASSLAVGHYQETQYF.

This chain links TRBV28 with TRBJ2-3, with D perhaps matching TRBD1 (5 bases). Trimming pared 5 bases from V and 8 bases from J, leaving 11 bases between. Germline lookup yields CDR1 MDHEN and CDR2 SYDVKM. The CDR3 loop spans 12 amino acids. CDR3 DNA sequence: TGTGCCAGCAGTCCCGGACATGTTACGCAGTATTTT. This sequence encodes CASSPGHVTQYF. The full variable domain, rest sourced from reference TRBV28 and TRBJ2-3, is DVKVTQSSRYLVKRTGEKVFLECVQDMDHENMFWYRQDPGLGLRLIYFSYDVKMKEKGDIPEGYSVSREKKERFSLILESASTNQTSMYLCASSPGHVTQYFGPGTRLTVL.